This T cell receptor (beta chain) appears in the sequencing data of a study of shared T cell receptors in the human thymus. Germline V gene lookup returns CDR1 MDHEN and CDR2 SYDVKM. This CDR3 spans 15 amino acids. J gave up 4 bases and V 4 bases, and 4 bases lay outside the gene matches. Measured with immunoSEQ multiplex PCR; TCRdb has only the in-frame clones, and not every one. The sample contains some 760,000 clones, approximately 85% of which appear only once. These records were also assigned to another study, of human thymus T cells. That paper notes: Resections from corrective heart surgery provided thymus tissue. Thymic as well as blood repertoires seemed to favor certain V and J genes unevenly. Highly overlapping thymic repertoires in unrelated individuals were reported by related research.

The chain couples TRBV28 to TRBJ1-6, with 7 bases that match TRBD1. Sequences were obtained from thymocytes. The clonotype originates from a girl in the first two years of life with a congenital heart defect. In nucleotides, the CDR3 is TGTGCCAGCAGTTCGCCGGGACAGTATAATTCACCCCTCCACTTT. Protein sequence: CASSSPGQYNSPLHF. Together with reference TRBV28 and TRBJ1-6, the CDR3 gives the full variable domain: DVKVTQSSRYLVKRTGEKVFLECVQDMDHENMFWYRQDPGLGLRLIYFSYDVKMKEKGDIPEGYSVSREKKERFSLILESASTNQTSMYLCASSSPGQYNSPLHFGNGTRLTVT.